The 8 T cell receptor beta chains reported below all come from one sample, sequenced in a study of T cells in Graves' hyperthyroidism and ophthalmopathy. It was RNA transcripts that yielded the amplified TCR beta CDR3 regions. TCR CDR3 regions were first amplified by RT-PCR with HTBI primers. TCRdb called the multiplex PCR reads again in MiXCR, with one record for every CDR3 protein. Of under 550,000 distinct CDR3 sequences listed, roughly an eighth are singletons. Sequencing was done on a sample of blood. The receptors here all came from a woman aged 18-30 years with Graves' hyperthyroidism.

This clonotype was recorded at least ten times. V gene TRBV29-1 combines with J gene TRBJ2-3; D is tentatively TRBD1 or TRBD2 (5 bases each). This CDR3 region has 16 residues. Germline V CDR1 and CDR2: SQVTM, ANQGSEA. Deletions cut 0 bases from V and 3 bases from J, with 16 bases between. The CDR3 reads CSVEDRGSLLTDTQYF. The CDR3 DNA reads TGCAGCGTTGAAGATCGGGGCTCCTTGTTGACAGATACGCAGTATTTT.

In this sample, this clonotype turned up many times. V and J are TRBV5-5 and TRBJ2-5; TRBD1 matches at 11 bases. The CDR3 runs 15 residues. V was clipped by 3 bases and J by 6 bases; unmatched bases: 7. Germline assignment: CDR1 SGHKS and CDR2 YYEKEE (reference sequence). This chain's CDR3 is CASSSGQGEVKTQYF. The CDR3, as DNA: TGTGCCAGCAGCTCGGGACAGGGGGAGGTAAAGACCCAGTACTTC.

V usage is TRBV6-1 and J usage is TRBJ1-4; D gene unclear. V lost 6 bases and J 4 bases, leaving 12 bases between the germline ends. CDR1 is MNHNS and CDR2 is SASEGT in the germline V gene. The CDR3 consists of 14 residues. CDR3: CASSPDLHNEKLFF. In DNA form, the CDR3 reads TGTGCCAGCAGCCCGGACCTCCATAATGAAAAACTGTTTTTT.

V usage is TRBV9 and J usage is TRBJ1-1; D is undetermined. Trimming removed 4 bases at V and 0 bases at J, with 16 bases between. CDR1 is SGDLS, CDR2 YYNGEE, per germline. CDR3 size: 16 residues. CDR3 protein: CASSSRKELMNTEAFF. In DNA, the CDR3 is TGTGCCAGCAGCTCCAGGAAGGAGTTGATGAACACTGAAGCTTTCTTT. Together with reference TRBV9 and TRBJ1-1, the CDR3 gives the full variable domain: DSGVTQTPKHLITATGQRVTLRCSPRSGDLSVYWYQQSLDQGLQFLIQYYNGEERAKGNILERFSAQQFPDLHSELNLSSLELGDSALYFCASSSRKELMNTEAFFGQGTRLTVV.

This clonotype was picked up a small number of times. This rearrangement joins TRBV28 to TRBJ1-6; TRBD1 agrees at 8 bases. After removal of 5 bases from V and 8 bases from J, the junction contained 8 bases not matched to a gene. From germline, CDR1 is MDHEN and CDR2 SYDVKM. The CDR3 covers 15 residues. The CDR3 coding sequence is TGTGCCAGCAGTCCAGGGACAGGTTTCTATTCACCCCTCCACTTT. Translating gives CASSPGTGFYSPLHF.

This clonotype was counted many times. The chain couples TRBV27 to TRBJ2-1; TRBD2 matches 9 bases. CDR1 and CDR2 from the germline V gene are MNHEY and SMNVEV (reference sequence). This CDR3 comprises 16 residues. The V segment lost 6 bases and the J segment 4 bases; nucleotides outside the gene matches: 10. DNA of the CDR3: TGTGCCAGCAGGCCGACGGCTGCGGGAGGGTACAATGAGCAGTTCTTC. Encoded protein: CASRPTAAGGYNEQFF.

Many counts were recorded for this clonotype. V is TRBV28 and J is TRBJ1-4, with D tentatively TRBD1 (5 bases). The V gene's germline CDR1 is MDHEN and CDR2 SYDVKM. CDR3 length equals 14 residues. V was pared by 3 bases and J by 5 bases, with 10 bases between. The DNA of the CDR3 is TGTGCCAGCAGTTTGGCGGGGGTAAATGAAAAACTGTTTTTT. Residues: CASSLAGVNEKLFF.

In its sample, this clonotype was seen many times. The chain combines TRBV6-4 with TRBJ2-7; no clear D gene. Per germline, CDR1 MRHNA and CDR2 SNTAGT. Trimming pared 5 bases from V and 2 bases from J, leaving 13 bases between. The CDR3 is 14 residues long. The CDR3 nucleotides are TGTGCCAGCAGTTACGGGCTTAGGGCCTACGAGCAGTACTTC. It encodes CASSYGLRAYEQYF.